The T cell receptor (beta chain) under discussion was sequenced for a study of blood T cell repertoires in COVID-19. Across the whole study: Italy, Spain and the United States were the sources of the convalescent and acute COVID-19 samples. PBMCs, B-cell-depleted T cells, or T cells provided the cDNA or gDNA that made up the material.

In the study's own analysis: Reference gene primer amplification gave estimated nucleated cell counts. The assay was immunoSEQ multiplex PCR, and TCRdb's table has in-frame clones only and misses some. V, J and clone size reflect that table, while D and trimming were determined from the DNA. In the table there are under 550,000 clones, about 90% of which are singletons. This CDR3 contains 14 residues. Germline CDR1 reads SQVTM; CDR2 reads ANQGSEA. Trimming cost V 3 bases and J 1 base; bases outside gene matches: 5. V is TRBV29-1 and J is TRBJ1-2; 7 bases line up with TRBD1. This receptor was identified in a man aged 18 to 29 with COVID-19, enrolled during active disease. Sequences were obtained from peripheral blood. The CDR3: CSVDIAGGNYGYTF. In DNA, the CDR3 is TGCAGCGTTGACATAGCAGGGGGTAACTATGGCTACACCTTC.